This T cell receptor beta chain was observed in a study of T cells after yellow fever vaccination. Regarding the study as a whole: Reappearance after the booster was observed for most primary-vaccination clones (96% CD4, roughly 90% CD8). There was a possibility that FACS-sorted repertoires contained abundant clonotypes contaminating from the bulk population. Just a small share of clonotypes turned up in the CD4 compartment as well as the CD8 compartment.

This clonotype was seen many times. Its specificity is not known. The CDR3 is made up of 11 amino acids. V shed 5 bases and J shed 6 bases, with 8 bases lying between them. The germline V gene encodes CDR1 KGHSH and CDR2 LQKENI. TCRdb re-called the 5' RACE reads through MiXCR, storing one row per CDR3 protein. The sample consists of some 300,000 distinct CDR3 sequences, approximately 8% of them appearing once. The sample consisted of CD4+ T cells sorted from PBMCs, taken 5 days after the yellow fever booster vaccination. The chain employs TRBV18 and TRBJ2-7; no firm D call. The clonotype comes from a man aged 18 to 30 who received the YFV17D yellow fever vaccine. The CDR3 sequence is CASSSYGEQYF. The CDR3 DNA is TGTGCCAGCTCATCGTATGGCGAGCAGTACTTC.